This T cell receptor (beta chain) was identified in a study of cytomegalovirus exposure and HLA in healthy donors. The ends were cut back, 0 bases at V and 6 bases at J, with 8 bases in the middle. The CDR3 is 13 amino acids. Germline V gene lookup returns CDR1 SGHTA and CDR2 FQGNSA. TCRdb's table, derived via immunoSEQ multiplex PCR, lists solely in-frame clones and lacks some. The sample records some 140,000 clones, 84% being singletons. The sequence was collected from a woman under 40 in good health and CMV-seronegative. Sequencing was carried out using PBMCs. V gene TRBV7-2 combines with J gene TRBJ1-1; tentatively, D is TRBD1 (5 bases). CDR3: CASSLAGVPEAFF. CDR3 in DNA: TGTGCCAGCAGCTTAGCAGGGGTTCCTGAAGCTTTCTTT.